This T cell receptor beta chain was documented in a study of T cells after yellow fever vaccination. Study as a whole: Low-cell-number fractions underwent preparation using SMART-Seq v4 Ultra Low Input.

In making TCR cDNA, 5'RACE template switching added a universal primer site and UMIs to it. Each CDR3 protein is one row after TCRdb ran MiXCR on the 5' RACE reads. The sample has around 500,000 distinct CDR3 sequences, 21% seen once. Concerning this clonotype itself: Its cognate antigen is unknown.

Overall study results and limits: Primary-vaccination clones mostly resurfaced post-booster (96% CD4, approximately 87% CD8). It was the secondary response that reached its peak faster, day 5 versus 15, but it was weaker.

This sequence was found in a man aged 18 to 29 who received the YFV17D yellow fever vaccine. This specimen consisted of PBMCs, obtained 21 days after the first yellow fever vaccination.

The DNA for the CDR3 is TGTGCCAGCAGCCAAAGTCACAGCCGCACAGATACGCAGTATTTT. Encoded protein: CASSQSHSRTDTQYF. The chain couples TRBV14 to TRBJ2-3; D gene ambiguous. In germline, CDR1 is SGHDN, CDR2 FVKESK. The ends were cut back, 2 bases at V and 1 base at J, with 10 bases in the middle. The CDR3 length is 15 residues.